Presented here are 27 T cell receptor beta chains from one specimen sequenced in a study of early T cells in non-severe SARS-CoV-2 infection. TCRdb re-called the 5' RACE reads with MiXCR, one entry per CDR3 protein. The repertoire holds 25,000 to 30,000 distinct CDR3 sequences, with about 5% as singletons. Material for sequencing was whole blood. Receptors originate from an adult who was a healthcare worker with PCR-confirmed SARS-CoV-2 infection or an uninfected control (not recorded which).

In its sample, this clonotype was seen many times. The J gene is TRBJ2-3, the V gene TRBV7-9; 7 bases map to TRBD2. V lost 1 base to trimming and J lost 5 bases; unmatched junction nucleotides: 6. The CDR3 runs to 15 residues. Germline CDR1 SEHNR, CDR2 FQNEAQ (reference sequence). The CDR3 spells CASSLGLAAGDTQYF. Here the CDR3 DNA reads TGTGCCAGCAGCTTAGGGCTAGCGGCCGGAGATACGCAGTATTTT.

This clonotype was seen many times. The CDR3 bases are TGCAGTGCTTACGGGACATATAGCAATCAGCCCCAGCATTTT. It is translated as CSAYGTYSNQPQHF. The V gene is TRBV20-1, the J gene TRBJ1-5, with a possible D match to TRBD1 (6 bases). The length of the CDR3 is 14 residues. V gave up 5 bases and J gave up 0 bases, with 11 bases separating them. The germline gives CDR1 DFQATT, CDR2 SNEGSKA (reference sequence).

The sample holds many counts of this clonotype. The V call is TRBV7-3, the J call TRBJ2-2; 10 nucleotides match TRBD2. The CDR3 is made up of 18 amino acids. V gave up 1 base and J gave up 6 bases; unmatched junction bases: 11. Germline-derived CDR1 and CDR2 are SGHTA and FQGTGA. DNA of the CDR3: TGTGCCAGCAGCTTAAAGGGTCCAGCGGGAGGGCCATCCGGGGAGCTGTTTTTT. Protein product: CASSLKGPAGGPSGELFF.

Concerning this clonotype: Just one base apart from a much larger clone, this may be a read error. This chain connects TRBV6-2 or TRBV6-3 to TRBJ1-5, with TRBD1 matching 7 bases. The CDR3 is made up of 13 amino acids. V shed 10 bases and J 1 base; nucleotides not matched to a gene: 4. Germline CDR1 and CDR2: MNHEY and SVGEGT. In DNA form, the CDR3 reads TGTGCCAACAGGGGACAGAGCAATCAGCCCCAGCATTTT. This sequence encodes CANRGQSNQPQHF.

This clonotype was picked up many times. The V gene is TRBV5-1, the J gene TRBJ2-3; D gene unclear. Between the trimmed V and J ends, which lost 8 bases and 0 bases, there was a span of 13 bases. CDR3 length: 14 residues. CDR1 is SGHRS, CDR2 YFSETQ, per germline. CDR3 sequence (DNA): TGCGCCAGTACGGAGCAGCCCAGCACAGATACGCAGTATTTT. Residues: CASTEQPSTDTQYF.

This clonotype was seen repeatedly, ten times or more. This chain connects TRBV3-1 to TRBJ1-1; D not certain. V lost 1 base and J 5 bases, leaving 8 bases between the germline ends. CDR3 length equals 13 residues. The germline CDR1 and CDR2 sequences are LGHDT and YNNKEL (reference sequence). CDR3 nucleotides: TGTGCCAGCAGCCAAGTGAGGGAGACTGAAGCTTTCTTT. It codes for CASSQVRETEAFF.

In regard to this clonotype: Given a much more abundant clone one base away, this may be a read error. The CDR3 is CAIRPGLAGSYEQYF. The CDR3 nucleotides read TGTGCCATCAGGCCGGGACTAGCGGGATCCTACGAGCAGTACTTC. The chain recombines TRBV6-2 or TRBV6-3 with TRBJ2-7; 13 bases match TRBD2. Germline CDR1 is MNHEY and CDR2 is SVGEGT. The J segment lost 1 base and the V segment lost 10 bases, leaving 7 bases of the junction unmatched. This CDR3 spans 15 amino acids.

In DNA, the CDR3 is TGCGCCAGCAGCCATTGGCCCCGGACGTCCTCTGGGGCCAACGTCCTGACTTTC. Its protein product is CASSHWPRTSSGANVLTF. The genes are TRBV4-3 and TRBJ2-6; D call uncertain. The germline gives CDR1 LGHNA, CDR2 YSLEER. The CDR3 contains 18 residues. Between the trimmed V and J ends, which lost 3 bases and 0 bases, there was a span of 15 bases.

This clonotype was recorded a few times. The genes are TRBV11-2 and TRBJ2-3, with TRBD1 identical over 9 bases. The CDR3 extends over 17 amino acids. The junction had 9 bases not matched to a gene; V was cut back by 1 base and J by 4 bases. Germline-derived CDR1 and CDR2 are SGHAT and FQNNGV. The CDR3 DNA follows: TGTGCCAGCAGCTTAGTTCTACAGGGGGCCGGGGCAGATACGCAGTATTTT. Protein product: CASSLVLQGAGADTQYF. Looking up the rest from reference TRBV11-2 and TRBJ2-3 gives the full variable domain: EAGVAQSPRYKIIEKRQSVAFWCNPISGHATLYWYQQILGQGPKLLIQFQNNGVVDDSQLPKDRFSAERLKGVDSTLKIQPAKLEDSAVYLCASSLVLQGAGADTQYFGPGTRLTVL.

This clonotype was picked up many times. V and J are TRBV2 and TRBJ2-1; 11 nucleotides line up with TRBD1. CDR3 size: 15 residues. The ends lost 2 bases at V and 9 bases at J; junction bases unmatched: 6. From germline, CDR1 is SNHLY and CDR2 FYNNEI. In DNA, the CDR3 is TGTGCCAGCAGTGAACAGGGACAGGGGGTCGGTGAGCAGTTCTTC. Amino acids: CASSEQGQGVGEQFF.

The sample holds many counts of this clonotype. V is TRBV2 and J is TRBJ2-5; 7 bases are shared with TRBD2. Looked up from germline, CDR1 is SNHLY and CDR2 is FYNNEI. Unmatched junction bases numbered 9, after V lost 8 bases and J lost 3 bases. The CDR3 is made up of 14 amino acids. As DNA, the CDR3 is TGTGCCAGCTCTGGGGGGGGAGCGAAAGAGACCCAGTACTTC. Residues: CASSGGGAKETQYF. Complete variable domain (other parts from reference TRBV2 and TRBJ2-5): EPEVTQTPSHQVTQMGQEVILRCVPISNHLYFYWYRQILGQKVEFLVSFYNNEISEKSEIFDDQFSVERPDGSNFTLKIRSTKLEDSAMYFCASSGGGAKETQYFGPGTRLLVL.

This clonotype was observed at least ten times. V is TRBV7-2 and J is TRBJ1-2, with D tentatively TRBD1 (6 bases). V lost 1 base to trimming and J lost 4 bases, with 13 bases between them. The length of the CDR3 is 15 residues. Germline values: CDR1 SGHTA, CDR2 FQGNSA. CDR3 DNA: TGTGCCAGCAGCTTAGGAGGGGCAGGGGCCTATGGCTACACCTTC. This encodes CASSLGGAGAYGYTF.

This clonotype was found many times. The chain couples TRBV12-3 or TRBV12-4 to TRBJ2-3; no clear D. Trimming stripped 5 bases from V and 2 bases from J, with 5 bases between. The CDR3 loop spans 12 amino acids. The CDR3 DNA follows: TGTGCCAGCAGTCCCTACACAGATACGCAGTATTTT. It specifies CASSPYTDTQYF.

This clonotype was detected many times. The chain couples TRBV20-1 to TRBJ2-5; 9 bases fit TRBD1. CDR3 length equals 15 residues. The germline V gene encodes CDR1 DFQATT and CDR2 SNEGSKA (reference sequence). Trimming cost V 5 bases and J 1 base; bases outside gene matches: 8. The CDR3 DNA sequence: TGCAGTGCTGGACAGGGGAGCCCATCCCAAGAGACCCAGTACTTC. This gives the protein CSAGQGSPSQETQYF.

This clonotype was seen many times. The rearrangement uses TRBV11-2 and TRBJ1-3; D ambiguous. The CDR3 runs 15 residues. The V end was cut by 4 bases, the J end by 2 bases, with 12 bases between. The germline V gene encodes CDR1 SGHAT and CDR2 FQNNGV. The CDR3 DNA reads as TGTGCCAGCAGCTCCCGGTGGGGAGCTGGAAACACCATATATTTT. This gives the protein CASSSRWGAGNTIYF.

This clonotype was observed at least ten times. V and J are TRBV18 and TRBJ1-5, with D hard to call. The ends were cut back, 5 bases at V and 0 bases at J, with 5 bases in the middle. This CDR3 region has 13 residues. CDR1 is KGHSH and CDR2 is LQKENI in the germline V gene. Here the CDR3 reads CASSSDSNQPQHF. The CDR3 DNA reads TGTGCCAGCTCATCAGATAGCAATCAGCCCCAGCATTTT.

The table lists this clonotype with many counts. The chain carries TRBV7-3 and TRBJ2-1; 10 bases agree with TRBD2. Trimming removed 5 bases from V and 4 bases from J; junction bases left unmatched: 5. The CDR3 spans 15 residues. Germline CDR1 is SGHTA and CDR2 is FQGTGA. The CDR3 region is CASSRTSGAYNEQFF. The CDR3 nucleotides read TGTGCCAGCAGCCGTACTAGCGGGGCATACAATGAGCAGTTCTTC.

This chain uses TRBV20-1 with TRBJ1-1, with TRBD1 matching 9 bases. With V trimmed by 4 bases and J by 0 bases, 3 bases remained unmatched. Germline loops: CDR1 DFQATT, CDR2 SNEGSKA (reference sequence). The CDR3 has 14 residues. The CDR3 DNA reads TGCAGTGCTATTACAGGGGGCATGAACACTGAAGCTTTCTTT. Translated: CSAITGGMNTEAFF.

Ten or more counts support this clonotype. This rearrangement joins TRBV20-1 to TRBJ1-5; D gene ambiguous. CDR3 length equals 13 residues. CDR1 is DFQATT, CDR2 SNEGSKA, per germline (reference sequence). V lost 2 bases and J 5 bases, leaving 10 bases between the germline ends. The CDR3 reads CSARNIGDQPQHF. The CDR3 DNA is TGCAGTGCTAGAAACATCGGGGATCAGCCCCAGCATTTT.

The chain uses TRBV11-3 and TRBJ2-1; the D is unclear. CDR1 is SGHNT, CDR2 YENEEA, per germline. The CDR3 consists of 12 residues. V dropped 5 bases and J dropped 8 bases, with 10 bases sitting between them. The CDR3 DNA follows: TGTGCCAGCAGCCGCCTTAGAGATGAGCAGTTCTTC. Translated: CASSRLRDEQFF.

In its sample, this clonotype was seen many times. This chain connects TRBV12-3 or TRBV12-4 to TRBJ1-1; D unclear. This CDR3 has 12 residues. V gave up 8 bases and J gave up 4 bases, with 11 bases separating them. The CDR3, as DNA: TGTGCCAGCGGATTCGGCCGCACTGAAGCTTTCTTT. This codes for CASGFGRTEAFF.

In its sample, this clonotype was seen many times. The rearrangement uses TRBV6-5 and TRBJ1-2, with 7 bases lining up with TRBD1. Losses at the gene ends were 6 bases for V and 4 bases for J; bases not matched to a gene: 8. The CDR3 spans 14 residues. The germline V gene encodes CDR1 MNHEY and CDR2 SVGAGI. This chain's CDR3 is CASSSGQATYGYTF. The CDR3 nucleotides read TGTGCCAGCAGCTCCGGACAGGCGACCTATGGCTACACCTTC.

This chain links TRBV6-5 with TRBJ2-6; 10 positions match TRBD1. The CDR3 loop spans 17 amino acids. V gave up 6 bases and J gave up 4 bases; unmatched junction bases: 9. CDR1 and CDR2 (germline): MNHEY, SVGAGI. CDR3 protein: CASRPGQGTPGANVLTF. As DNA, the CDR3 is TGTGCCAGCAGGCCGGGACAGGGGACCCCGGGGGCCAACGTCCTGACTTTC.

This clonotype was detected many times. The chain links TRBV5-4 to TRBJ2-3; weak D call: TRBD2 (6 bases). The CDR3 spans 14 residues. CDR1 is SGHNT, CDR2 YYREEE, per germline (reference sequence). V gave up 6 bases and J gave up 4 bases, with 15 bases separating them. Here the CDR3 reads CASTLRGNSDTQYF. The CDR3 nucleotides are TGTGCCAGCACCCTTCGGGGGAATTCAGATACGCAGTATTTT.

This clonotype has a count of ten or more. This chain links TRBV4-1 with TRBJ2-5; 8 bases fit TRBD1. The junction had 11 bases not matched to a gene; V was cut back by 0 bases and J by 5 bases. This CDR3 comprises 17 residues. Germline CDR1 MGHRA, CDR2 YSYEKL. DNA of the CDR3: TGCGCCAGCAGCCAAGAGATGGGCAGGGGGCGCAATGAGACCCAGTACTTC. Translated, it gives CASSQEMGRGRNETQYF.

At least ten counts were recorded for this clonotype. This chain uses TRBV20-1 with TRBJ2-3, with a tentative D call TRBD2 (6 bases). Germline V gene lookup returns CDR1 DFQATT and CDR2 SNEGSKA (reference sequence). Trimming shortened V by 3 bases and J by 3 bases, and 13 bases separated the two germline ends. CDR3 size: 14 residues. CDR3 protein: CSASGGARTDTQYF. The CDR3, as DNA: TGCAGTGCTAGCGGAGGGGCGCGGACAGATACGCAGTATTTT.

This clonotype has at least ten counts. The V gene is TRBV12-3 or TRBV12-4, the J gene TRBJ2-1; no clear D gene. Between the trimmed V and J ends, which lost 5 bases and 0 bases, there was a span of 17 bases. The CDR3 is made up of 17 amino acids. Written as DNA, the CDR3 is TGTGCCAGCAGTCCGACCCACGGAAGGAGCTCCTACAATGAGCAGTTCTTC. Translation: CASSPTHGRSSYNEQFF.